Listed here are 30 T cell receptor beta chains from one sample, sequenced in a study of CD8 T cells in Susac syndrome. Random hexamers served to reverse transcribe about 0.45 to 1 ug RNA. TCRdb redid the calling of the immunoSEQ multiplex PCR reads with MiXCR, one entry per CDR3 protein. The sample lists about 76,000 distinct CDR3 sequences; around 93% were seen once. Sequencing input: CD8+ T cells from PBMCs. These receptors came from a human donor with Susac syndrome.

The rearrangement joins TRBV7-2 to TRBJ2-1, with D uncertain. Germline values: CDR1 SGHTA, CDR2 FQGNSA. The CDR3 length is 15 residues. The V gene lost 1 base and the J gene lost 7 bases, with 14 bases spanning the gap. The CDR3 DNA is TGTGCCAGCAGCTTAGATTTAGGCCCGCAGAATGAGCAGTTCTTC. Translated: CASSLDLGPQNEQFF.

The chain combines TRBV14 with TRBJ1-3; D is undetermined. V was trimmed by 3 bases and J by 3 bases, leaving 6 bases between them. The CDR3 is 13 amino acids. CDR1 and CDR2 from the germline V gene are SGHDN and FVKESK. DNA for the CDR3: TGTGCCAGCAGCCATTCAGGTGGAAACACCATATATTTT. Translating gives CASSHSGGNTIYF.

The chain carries TRBV20-1 and TRBJ2-7; possibly TRBD1 for D (6 bases). The V end lost 3 bases, the J end lost 2 bases, and 14 bases lay between the germline ends. Germline CDR1 is DFQATT and CDR2 is SNEGSKA (reference sequence). This CDR3 has 14 residues. CDR3 nucleotide sequence: TGCAGTGCTAGTTCGGGACAACACACCTACGAGCAGTACTTC. The encoded protein is CSASSGQHTYEQYF.

The chain carries TRBV20-1 and TRBJ2-7; 7 nucleotides align to TRBD1. Germline assignment: CDR1 DFQATT and CDR2 SNEGSKA (reference sequence). The V segment lost 4 bases and the J segment 1 base; nucleotides outside the gene matches: 7. The CDR3 extends over 14 amino acids. DNA of the CDR3: TGCAGTGCTATACCCGACAGGGAGTCCTACGAGCAGTACTTC. It specifies CSAIPDRESYEQYF.

The V call is TRBV4-3, the J call TRBJ1-4, with D maybe TRBD1 (5 bases). Trimming removed 1 base from V and 7 bases from J, with 13 bases in between. Germline V lookup: CDR1 LGHNA, CDR2 YSLEER. The CDR3 sequence is 15 residues long. The CDR3 protein is CASSQVLGEGEKLFF. CDR3 DNA: TGCGCCAGCAGCCAAGTTTTGGGGGAAGGTGAAAAACTGTTTTTT.

The gene calls are TRBV29-1 and TRBJ2-7, with D perhaps TRBD1 (5 bases). The ends were cut back, 4 bases at V and 1 base at J, with 14 bases in the middle. CDR3 length equals 14 residues. The germline V gene has CDR1 SQVTM and CDR2 ANQGSEA. The DNA of the CDR3 is TGCAGCGTTGTGGGGCTTCGCCTATCCTACGAGCAGTACTTC. This gives the protein CSVVGLRLSYEQYF.

The chain recombines TRBV9 with TRBJ2-7; the D gene is possibly TRBD1 (5 bases). This CDR3 region has 14 residues. Between the trimmed V and J ends, which lost 4 bases and 4 bases, there was a span of 15 bases. CDR1 and CDR2 (germline): SGDLS, YYNGEE. The CDR3 spells CASSPRQTHYEQYF. The CDR3 nucleotides are TGTGCCAGCAGCCCGCGACAGACCCATTACGAGCAGTACTTC.

The rearrangement joins TRBV27 to TRBJ1-4, with 7 bases aligning to TRBD1. Germline assignment: CDR1 MNHEY and CDR2 SMNVEV (reference sequence). This CDR3 contains 14 residues. The junction had 8 bases not matched to a gene; V was cut back by 5 bases and J by 8 bases. CDR3 sequence: CASSPKTGQEKLFF. The CDR3 region has the DNA TGTGCCAGCAGTCCTAAGACAGGGCAAGAAAAACTGTTTTTT. The full variable domain, in which reference TRBV27 and TRBJ1-4 provide the parts outside the CDR3, is EAQVTQNPRYLITVTGKKLTVTCSQNMNHEYMSWYRQDPGLGLRQIYYSMNVEVTDKGDVPEGYKVSRKEKRNFPLILESPSPNQTSLYFCASSPKTGQEKLFFGSGTQLSVL.

The chain links TRBV20-1 to TRBJ2-3, with D uncertain. This CDR3 contains 12 residues. Between the trimmed V and J ends, which lost 3 bases and 6 bases, there was a span of 10 bases. Germline V gene lookup returns CDR1 DFQATT and CDR2 SNEGSKA (reference sequence). The CDR3 bases are TGCAGTGCTAGCCCACCAGCGGATACGCAGTATTTT. Protein sequence: CSASPPADTQYF.

This chain joins TRBV6-1 and TRBJ2-7; TRBD1 is a possible D gene (6 bases). The germline gives CDR1 MNHNS, CDR2 SASEGT. The CDR3 loop spans 13 amino acids. Trimming shortened V by 10 bases and J by 2 bases, and 15 bases separated the two germline ends. The DNA of the CDR3 is TGTGCCATCAGGAACAGGGTTGCCTACGAGCAGTACTTC. Protein product: CAIRNRVAYEQYF.

This clonotype was seen just once. This chain uses TRBV4-1 with TRBJ2-1; the D is unclear. The CDR3 length is 15 residues. Trimming removed 1 base from V and 3 bases from J, with 10 bases in between. Germline CDR1 reads MGHRA; CDR2 reads YSYEKL. CDR3 protein: CASSQVSNSYNEQFF. As DNA, the CDR3 is TGCGCCAGCAGCCAAGTTTCTAACAGCTACAATGAGCAGTTCTTC.

This clonotype has just one count. This chain joins TRBV20-1 and TRBJ2-5; 9 bases align to TRBD2. Looked up from germline, CDR1 is DFQATT and CDR2 is SNEGSKA (reference sequence). J was trimmed by 3 bases and V by 6 bases; bases with no gene match: 8. CDR3 size: 14 residues. CDR3 amino acids: CSAGLAYLKETQYF. Here the CDR3 DNA reads TGCAGTGCCGGACTAGCGTACCTGAAAGAGACCCAGTACTTC.

The chain joins TRBV7-2 to TRBJ2-4, with TRBD1 matching over 9 bases. CDR1 is SGHTA and CDR2 is FQGNSA in the germline V gene. J was trimmed by 2 bases and V by 2 bases; bases with no gene match: 7. This CDR3 region has 17 residues. As DNA, the CDR3 is TGTGCCAGCAGCTTAAGGGACAGGGCCGTGTCCAAAAACATTCAGTACTTC. This codes for CASSLRDRAVSKNIQYF.

The rearrangement links TRBV20-1 to TRBJ2-1; 7 nucleotides match TRBD2. The J segment lost 2 bases and the V segment lost 2 bases, leaving 3 bases of the junction unmatched. The CDR3 runs to 14 residues. Germline CDR1 reads DFQATT; CDR2 reads SNEGSKA (reference sequence). The CDR3 DNA is TGCAGTGCTAGAATCGCGGGGGCCTACAATGAGCAGTTCTTC. Translated, it gives CSARIAGAYNEQFF.

This chain connects TRBV5-6 to TRBJ1-4; D is possibly TRBD1 (5 bases). The CDR3 sequence is 13 residues long. The V and J ends lost 6 bases and 8 bases respectively, with 14 bases between them. The germline V gene has CDR1 SGHDT and CDR2 YYEEEE. The CDR3 region has the DNA TGTGCCAGCACAGGGTTCCCTCGGGAAAAACTGTTTTTT. As protein: CASTGFPREKLFF.

J is TRBJ2-3 and V is TRBV7-7; TRBD1 matches at 9 bases. Germline V CDR1 and CDR2: SSHAT, FNYEAQ (reference sequence). Unmatched junction bases numbered 6, after V lost 4 bases and J lost 4 bases. The CDR3 length is 15 residues. The CDR3 DNA is TGTGCCAGCAGCTCGACAGGGGGTTTAGCAGATACGCAGTATTTT. It encodes CASSSTGGLADTQYF.

The rearrangement links TRBV3-1 to TRBJ1-2; D is possibly TRBD1 (6 bases). The germline CDR1 and CDR2 sequences are LGHDT and YNNKEL (reference sequence). The V and J ends lost 5 bases and 5 bases respectively, with 12 bases between them. The CDR3 spans 13 residues. CDR3 sequence: CASSFGTPYGYTF. CDR3 in DNA: TGTGCCAGCAGCTTCGGGACACCATATGGCTACACCTTC.

With respect to this clonotype: Sequence at one end of the junction differs from germline and may be a read error. This chain joins TRBV7-8 and TRBJ1-1; the D gene is possibly TRBD1 (5 bases). Germline V gene data show CDR1 as SGHVS and CDR2 as FQNEAQ. This CDR3 is built from 13 residues. CDR3 amino acids: CASSLARGTEAFF. The CDR3 DNA follows: TGTGCCAGCAGCCTAGCTAGGGGCACTGAAGCTTTCTTT.

The chain couples TRBV27 to TRBJ2-4; TRBD2 matches 7 bases. In germline, CDR1 is MNHEY, CDR2 SMNVEV (reference sequence). V gave up 6 bases and J gave up 0 bases; unmatched junction bases: 8. The CDR3 extends over 16 amino acids. CDR3 sequence: CASRPGLAVAKNIQYF. In DNA form, the CDR3 reads TGTGCCAGCAGGCCCGGCCTAGCGGTAGCCAAAAACATTCAGTACTTC.

The chain links TRBV20-1 to TRBJ1-3; D possibly corresponds to TRBD1 (5 bases). CDR1 DFQATT and CDR2 SNEGSKA come from the germline V gene (reference sequence). V lost 3 bases to trimming and J lost 8 bases, with 14 bases between them. The length of the CDR3 is 13 residues. As DNA, the CDR3 is TGCAGTGCTAGGGGATCAGGGACGGACACCATATATTTT. Its protein is CSARGSGTDTIYF.

V usage is TRBV5-1 and J usage is TRBJ1-1, with D tentatively TRBD1 (5 bases). This CDR3 region has 15 residues. Trimming removed 0 bases from V and 2 bases from J, with 11 bases in between. Germline V gene lookup returns CDR1 SGHRS and CDR2 YFSETQ. CDR3 coding DNA: TGCGCCAGCAGCTTGGAGGGCAGGGCTAACACTGAAGCTTTCTTT. This codes for CASSLEGRANTEAFF.

The J gene is TRBJ1-1, the V gene TRBV5-6, with a possible D match to TRBD1 (5 bases). Between the trimmed V and J ends, which lost 1 base and 4 bases, there was a span of 8 bases. This CDR3 is built from 13 residues. The germline V gene encodes CDR1 SGHDT and CDR2 YYEEEE. The CDR3 DNA reads TGTGCCAGCAGCTTGCGGGGACTCACTGAAGCTTTCTTT. It specifies CASSLRGLTEAFF.

In this sample, this clonotype turned up a few times. This rearrangement joins TRBV12-3 or TRBV12-4 to TRBJ2-5; D is undetermined. Trimming cost V 3 bases and J 2 bases, with 4 bases left between them. The CDR3 sequence is 12 residues long. The CDR3 reads CASSLSQETQYF. The CDR3 DNA is TGTGCCAGCAGTTTGTCTCAAGAGACCCAGTACTTC.

This chain joins TRBV19 and TRBJ2-3, with D perhaps TRBD2 (6 bases). Germline CDR1 LNHDA, CDR2 SQIVND (reference sequence). Between the trimmed V and J ends, which lost 6 bases and 4 bases, there was a span of 26 bases. The CDR3 consists of 18 residues. The CDR3 here is CASSDTGPAEGYPDTQYF. The DNA of the CDR3 is TGTGCCAGTAGCGATACGGGCCCGGCGGAGGGATACCCAGATACGCAGTATTTT.

The genes are TRBV9 and TRBJ2-1, with 7 bases aligning to TRBD1. Trimming took 5 bases from V and 3 from J; bases not matched to a gene: 14. The CDR3 runs to 17 residues. Germline loops: CDR1 SGDLS, CDR2 YYNGEE. CDR3 nucleotide sequence: TGTGCCAGCAGTGGGGACAGTTTAAGTAAGAACTACAATGAGCAGTTCTTC. It codes for CASSGDSLSKNYNEQFF.

The gene calls are TRBV28 and TRBJ1-5; 7 nucleotides match TRBD1. The CDR3 totals 14 residues. Germline trimming cut 5 bases from V and 3 bases from J; bases unmatched to any gene: 4. Looked up from germline, CDR1 is MDHEN and CDR2 is SYDVKM. Here the CDR3 DNA reads TGTGCCAGCAGTGTAACAGGGGTCAATCAGCCCCAGCATTTT. It yields the protein CASSVTGVNQPQHF.

The genes are TRBV7-9 and TRBJ2-2; D is ambiguous. Germline lookup yields CDR1 SEHNR and CDR2 FQNEAQ (reference sequence). The CDR3 runs to 15 residues. V lost 3 bases and J 2 bases, leaving 10 bases between the germline ends. The CDR3 is CASSFGQDNTGELFF. As DNA, the CDR3 is TGTGCCAGCAGCTTCGGGCAGGACAACACCGGGGAGCTGTTTTTT.

CDR3 amino acids: CASSEYPGQSRNQPQHF. CDR3 sequence (DNA): TGTGCCAGCAGTGAATATCCCGGACAGTCACGCAATCAGCCCCAGCATTTT. The V call is TRBV6-1, the J call TRBJ1-5; TRBD1 might be the D (6 bases). Germline V CDR1 and CDR2: MNHNS, SASEGT. V was pared by 2 bases and J by 2 bases, with 16 bases between. The CDR3 spans 17 residues.

The rearrangement links TRBV4-1 to TRBJ2-1; D is ambiguous. The CDR3 spans 13 residues. Germline V CDR1 and CDR2: MGHRA, YSYEKL. Trimming pared 3 bases from V and 5 bases from J, leaving 8 bases between. Written as DNA, the CDR3 is TGCGCCAGCAGCCAGGGAACTCACAATGAGCAGTTCTTC. Its translation is CASSQGTHNEQFF.

The chain is built from TRBV20-1 and TRBJ1-2, with D possibly TRBD1 on 5 matching bases. The V end lost 7 bases, the J end lost 4 bases, and 13 bases lay between the germline ends. Per the germline V gene, CDR1 is DFQATT and CDR2 is SNEGSKA (reference sequence). The CDR3 spans 12 residues. CDR3 in DNA: TGCAGTGTAGGCGGGGCTTCCTATGGCTACACCTTC. As protein: CSVGGASYGYTF.